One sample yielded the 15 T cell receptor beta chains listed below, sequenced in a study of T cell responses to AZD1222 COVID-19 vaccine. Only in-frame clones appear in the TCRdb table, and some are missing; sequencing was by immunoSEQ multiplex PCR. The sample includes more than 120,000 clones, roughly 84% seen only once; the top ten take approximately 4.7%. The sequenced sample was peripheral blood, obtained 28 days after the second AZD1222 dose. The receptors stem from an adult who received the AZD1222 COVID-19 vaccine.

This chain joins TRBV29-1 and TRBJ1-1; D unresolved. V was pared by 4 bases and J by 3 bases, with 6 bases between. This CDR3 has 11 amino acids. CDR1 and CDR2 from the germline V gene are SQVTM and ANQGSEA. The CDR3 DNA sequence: TGCAGCGTTGCAACCTACACTGAAGCTTTCTTT. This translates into CSVATYTEAFF.

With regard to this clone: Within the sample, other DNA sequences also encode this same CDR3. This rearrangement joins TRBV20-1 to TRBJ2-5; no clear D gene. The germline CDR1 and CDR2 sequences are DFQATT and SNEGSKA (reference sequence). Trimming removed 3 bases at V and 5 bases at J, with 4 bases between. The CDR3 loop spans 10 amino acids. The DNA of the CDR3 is TGCAGTGCTAGGGAGGAGACCCAGTACTTC. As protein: CSAREETQYF.

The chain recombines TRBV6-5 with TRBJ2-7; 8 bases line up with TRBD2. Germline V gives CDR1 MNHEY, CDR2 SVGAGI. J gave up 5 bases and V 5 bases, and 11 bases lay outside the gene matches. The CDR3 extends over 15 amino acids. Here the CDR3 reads CASSPSGSIFHEQYF. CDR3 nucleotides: TGTGCCAGCAGTCCGAGCGGGAGTATCTTCCACGAGCAGTACTTC.

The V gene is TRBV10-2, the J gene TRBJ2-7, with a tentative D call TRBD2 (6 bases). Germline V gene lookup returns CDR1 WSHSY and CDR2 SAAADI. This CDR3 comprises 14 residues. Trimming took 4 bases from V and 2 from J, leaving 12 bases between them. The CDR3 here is CASSAGGGTYEQYF. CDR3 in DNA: TGCGCCAGCAGTGCTGGTGGGGGGACCTACGAGCAGTACTTC.

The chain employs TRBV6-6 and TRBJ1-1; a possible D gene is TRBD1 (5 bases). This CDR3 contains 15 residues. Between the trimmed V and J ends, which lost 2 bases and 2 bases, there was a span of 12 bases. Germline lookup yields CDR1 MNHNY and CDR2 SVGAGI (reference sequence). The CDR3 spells CASSYILRGNTEAFF. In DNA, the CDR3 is TGTGCCAGCAGTTACATTTTGAGGGGTAACACTGAAGCTTTCTTT.

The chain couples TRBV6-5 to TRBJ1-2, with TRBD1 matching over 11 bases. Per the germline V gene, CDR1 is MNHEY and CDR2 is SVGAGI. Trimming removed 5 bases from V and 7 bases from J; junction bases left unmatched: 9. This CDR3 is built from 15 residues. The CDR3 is CASSRGTGGESGYTF. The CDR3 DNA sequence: TGTGCCAGCAGTAGAGGGACAGGGGGTGAATCTGGCTACACCTTC.

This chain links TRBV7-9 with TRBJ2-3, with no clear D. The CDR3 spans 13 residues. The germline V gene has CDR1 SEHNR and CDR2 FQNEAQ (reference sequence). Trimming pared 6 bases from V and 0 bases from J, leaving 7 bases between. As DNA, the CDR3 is TGTGCCAGCAGTCCTGCTAGCACAGATACGCAGTATTTT. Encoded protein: CASSPASTDTQYF.

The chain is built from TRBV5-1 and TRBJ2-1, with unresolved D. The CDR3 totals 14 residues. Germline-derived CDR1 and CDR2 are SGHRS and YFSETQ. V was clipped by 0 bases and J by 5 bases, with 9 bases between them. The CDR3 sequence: CASSLVVENNEQFF. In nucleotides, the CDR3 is TGCGCCAGCAGCTTGGTCGTAGAAAACAATGAGCAGTTCTTC.

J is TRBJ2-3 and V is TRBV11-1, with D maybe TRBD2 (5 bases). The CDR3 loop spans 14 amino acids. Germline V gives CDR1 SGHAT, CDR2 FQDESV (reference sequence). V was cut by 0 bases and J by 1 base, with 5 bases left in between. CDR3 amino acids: CASSLAGGTDTQYF. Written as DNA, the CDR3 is TGTGCCAGCAGCTTAGCGGGAGGCACAGATACGCAGTATTTT.

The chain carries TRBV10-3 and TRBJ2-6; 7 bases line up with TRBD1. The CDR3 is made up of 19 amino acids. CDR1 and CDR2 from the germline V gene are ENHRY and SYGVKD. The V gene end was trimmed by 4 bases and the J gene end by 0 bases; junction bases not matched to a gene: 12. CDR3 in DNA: TGTGCCATCAGTGTGAGGGGGCTCCTCCTCTCCTCTGGGGCCAACGTCCTGACTTTC. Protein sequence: CAISVRGLLLSSGANVLTF.

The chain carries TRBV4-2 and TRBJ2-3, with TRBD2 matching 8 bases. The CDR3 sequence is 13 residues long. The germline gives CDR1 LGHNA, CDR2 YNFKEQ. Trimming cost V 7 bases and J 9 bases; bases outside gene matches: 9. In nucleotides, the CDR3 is TGTGCCAGCAAGGGTAGCGGGACCCCCACGCAGTATTTT. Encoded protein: CASKGSGTPTQYF.

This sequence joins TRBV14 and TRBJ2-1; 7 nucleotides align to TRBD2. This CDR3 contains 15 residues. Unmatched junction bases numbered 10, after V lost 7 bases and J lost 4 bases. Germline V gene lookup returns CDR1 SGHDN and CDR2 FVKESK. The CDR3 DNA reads TGTGCCAGCAACCTTGGGCCGGGAGGTTACAATGAGCAGTTCTTC. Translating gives CASNLGPGGYNEQFF.

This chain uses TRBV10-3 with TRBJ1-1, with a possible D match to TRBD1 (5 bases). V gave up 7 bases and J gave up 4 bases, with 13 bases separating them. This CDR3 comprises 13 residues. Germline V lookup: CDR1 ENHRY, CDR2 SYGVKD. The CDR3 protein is CAIKWEGSTEAFF. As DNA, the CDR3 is TGTGCCATCAAATGGGAGGGGAGCACTGAAGCTTTCTTT.

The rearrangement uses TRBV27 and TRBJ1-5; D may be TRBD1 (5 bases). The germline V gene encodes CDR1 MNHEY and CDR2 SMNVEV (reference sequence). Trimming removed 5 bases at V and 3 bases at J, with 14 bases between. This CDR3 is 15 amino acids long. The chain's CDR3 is CASSPWGVHNQPQHF. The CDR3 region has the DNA TGTGCCAGCAGTCCTTGGGGCGTTCACAATCAGCCCCAGCATTTT.

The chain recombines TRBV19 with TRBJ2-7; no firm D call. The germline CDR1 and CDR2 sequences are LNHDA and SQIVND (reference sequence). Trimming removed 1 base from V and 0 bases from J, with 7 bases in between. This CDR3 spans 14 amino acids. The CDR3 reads CASSIVGSSYEQYF. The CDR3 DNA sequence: TGTGCCAGTAGTATAGTCGGGTCCTCCTACGAGCAGTACTTC.